This T cell receptor (beta chain) was retrieved from a study of beta chain features in type 1 diabetes. Across the whole study: All samples combined gave about 100 million sorted cells for examination. Study-level findings and limits: A moderate, significant TCRB CDR3 shortening appeared in type 1 diabetes across four CD4+ subsets. Naive, central memory and Treg TCRB repertoires appeared more alike in patients than in healthy donors.

The germline CDR1 and CDR2 sequences are SEHNR and FQNEAQ (reference sequence). This CDR3 is 15 amino acids long. V lost 1 base to trimming and J lost 6 bases, with 13 bases between them. Worth noting for this clone: Its matching antigen is unknown.

Reverse transcribing all isolated RNA meant expressed TCRB transcripts were sequenced. Clones were sequenced by immunoSEQ multiplex PCR, and TCRdb holds only the in-frame ones, with some missing. The sample holds nearly 350,000 clones, 9.3% seen once. This TCR was recovered from a man in his thirties or forties with type 1 diabetes. The rearrangement joins TRBV7-9 to TRBJ1-5; D unresolved. The sequencing sample was made of central memory CD4+ T cells from blood. The CDR3 sequence: CASSLERASPQPQHF. The CDR3 bases are TGTGCCAGCAGCTTAGAGCGGGCATCCCCTCAGCCCCAGCATTTT.